The 5 T cell receptor beta chains given below trace back to one sample, sequenced in a study of T-cell memory formation after mild COVID-19. TCRdb reanalysed the 5' RACE reads using MiXCR and keeps one entry per CDR3 protein. The data hold tens of thousands of distinct CDR3 sequences, with 21% observed a single time. Sequencing input: PBMCs or a T cell subset sorted from them (not recorded which). These TCRs come from an adult who had mild COVID-19 (a few samples of this study predate the infection). Cell type and time point are not known.

The chain carries TRBV24-1 and TRBJ2-5; no definite D call. The CDR3 covers 13 residues. Germline CDR1 KGHDR, CDR2 SFDVKD. V dropped 4 bases and J dropped 4 bases, with 9 bases sitting between them. The CDR3 spells CATSDFIGETQYF. The CDR3 DNA reads TGTGCCACCAGTGACTTCATCGGAGAGACCCAGTACTTC.

Judged by abundance, this clonotype is medium-sized. The CDR3 protein is CASSPSALSSYEQYF. CDR3 sequence (DNA): TGTGCCAGCAGCCCATCGGCCCTAAGCTCCTACGAGCAGTACTTC. This rearrangement joins TRBV7-6 to TRBJ2-7; D unresolved. Germline loops: CDR1 SGHVS, CDR2 FNYEAQ. The CDR3 is made up of 15 amino acids. V dropped 5 bases and J dropped 0 bases, with 14 bases sitting between them. The full variable domain, rest sourced from reference TRBV7-6 and TRBJ2-7, is GAGVSQSPRYKVTKRGQDVALRCDPISGHVSLYWYRQALGQGPEFLTYFNYEAQQDKSGLPNDRFSAERPEGSISTLTIQRTEQRDSAMYRCASSPSALSSYEQYFGPGTRLTVT.

This chain links TRBV12-3 or TRBV12-4 with TRBJ2-1; TRBD2 aligns across 10 bases. After removal of 4 bases from V and 5 bases from J, the junction contained 5 bases not matched to a gene. This CDR3 region has 15 residues. This chain's CDR3 is CASSSWTSGDNEQFF. CDR3 DNA: TGTGCCAGCAGTTCGTGGACTAGCGGAGACAATGAGCAGTTCTTC.

This clonotype was detected ten times or more. The CDR3 nucleotides are TGTGCCAGCAGCCATCCAGGGGATTTTGGAAACACCATATATTTT. Its translation is CASSHPGDFGNTIYF. V usage is TRBV4-2 and J usage is TRBJ1-3; D might be TRBD1 (6 bases). The CDR3 has 15 amino acids. Germline assignment: CDR1 LGHNA and CDR2 YNFKEQ. V lost 3 bases and J lost 3, with 12 bases in between.

This clonotype was observed at least ten times. This chain joins TRBV20-1 and TRBJ2-1; 8 bases align to TRBD1. CDR3 size: 13 residues. Germline V gene sequence: CDR1 DFQATT, CDR2 SNEGSKA (reference sequence). V trimming: 3 bases; J trimming: 9 bases; junction bases outside the gene matches: 7. CDR3 nucleotide sequence: TGCAGTGCTAGGGACAGGGACGTCGGTGAGCAGTTCTTC. Translated, it gives CSARDRDVGEQFF.